This entry is about one T cell receptor (beta chain). The CDR3 loop spans 15 amino acids. Germline V gene lookup returns CDR1 MNHEY and CDR2 SMNVEV (reference sequence). With 11 bases clipped from V and 4 bases from J, the junction kept 16 bases outside the gene matches. Original processing notes: Amplifying reference gene primers gave estimates of nucleated cell counts. This table comes from immunoSEQ multiplex PCR, and its TCRdb copy is limited to in-frame clones, with some not included. That table furnishes V, J and clone size, whereas the DNA furnished D and trimming. Of about 64,000 clones listed, over 75% are singletons. The record originates from a study of blood T cell repertoires in COVID-19. Study context: Whether acute or convalescent, the COVID-19 samples came from the United States, Italy and Spain. T cells, B-cell-depleted T cells, or PBMCs supplied cDNA or gDNA.

The chain carries TRBV27 and TRBJ1-2; 7 bases agree with TRBD1. This clonotype was obtained from a man in his fifties or sixties with active COVID-19. Input material: peripheral blood. The DNA of the CDR3 is TGTGCCGCCGGGGAACAGGGGCCGCAACGCTATGGCTACACCTTC. Its translation is CAAGEQGPQRYGYTF.